Listed below are T cell receptor beta chains from one sample, sequenced in a study of blood T cells in healthy people across ages. MiXCR, applied by TCRdb to the 5' RACE reads, yields one record per CDR3 protein. The sample has 800,000 to 1,300,000 distinct CDR3 sequences, 20% to 25% seen once. The sample was also linked to a second study, of T cells of mothers and their children.

The sequencing sample was made of blood. These receptors all stem from a girl aged 2-10 years in good health. The CDR3 runs from the conserved cysteine through the conserved F or W. The D gene is left open where the match is weak. A clone size is listed for some rows: how often the clone was seen (once, few, many), or a class if it is expanded.

j_call,clone_size,d_call,v_call,cdr3_aa,cdr3_nt
TRBJ2-1,once,NA,TRBV20-1,CSARVDFLGDEQFF,TGCAGTGCTAGAGTGGACTTTTTGGGGGATGAGCAGTTCTTC
TRBJ2-2,few,NA,TRBV27,CASSFGQGSGELFF,TGTGCCAGCAGTTTCGGCCAGGGGAGCGGGGAGCTGTTTTTT
TRBJ2-3,few,TRBD2,TRBV7-6,CASSLSRSGVPTDTQYF,TGTGCCAGCAGCTTAAGTAGGAGCGGGGTTCCCACAGATACGCAGTATTTT
TRBJ2-1,few,NA,TRBV11-2,CASSLSNERFF,TGTGCCAGCTCCTTATCTAATGAGCGGTTCTTC
TRBJ2-1,few,TRBD2,TRBV20-1,CSARGQRGLVF,TGCAGTGCTCGGGGCCAGCGGGGGTTAGTCTTC
TRBJ2-5,NA,TRBD2,TRBV28,CASSTGSSGFQETQYF,TGTGCCAGCAGCACAGGGTCTAGCGGGTTCCAAGAGACCCAGTACTTC
TRBJ2-7,NA,TRBD1,TRBV5-1,CASSFLGQGAREQYF,TGCGCCAGCAGCTTCCTGGGACAGGGGGCGCGTGAGCAGTACTTC
TRBJ2-7,few,NA,TRBV4-2,CASSQDLVLATGYEQYF,TGTGCCAGCAGCCAAGATCTCGTGCTAGCGACTGGATACGAGCAGTACTTC
TRBJ2-7,few,NA,TRBV19,CASGDKTYEQYF,TGTGCCAGTGGGGACAAGACCTACGAGCAGTACTTC
TRBJ2-1,once,NA,TRBV6-1,CASSPNPVSSEQFF,TGTGCCAGCAGTCCTAACCCCGTGTCCAGTGAGCAGTTCTTC
TRBJ2-4,few,TRBD2,TRBV15,CATVAGIDKNIQYF,TGTGCCACCGTAGCGGGGATCGACAAAAACATTCAGTACTTC
TRBJ2-1,NA,TRBD1,TRBV6-5,CASSSTGGTYNEQFF,TGTGCCAGCAGCTCGACAGGGGGGACCTACAATGAGCAGTTCTTC
TRBJ1-3,NA,NA,TRBV25-1,CASSELETARNTIYF,TGTGCCAGCAGTGAATTGGAAACAGCTCGAAACACCATATATTTT
TRBJ2-7,few,NA,TRBV11-2,CASSQSPVGTYEQYF,TGTGCCAGCAGCCAAAGTCCCGTCGGTACTTACGAGCAGTACTTC
TRBJ2-3,few,NA,TRBV2,CASKGGTSTDTQYF,TGTGCCAGCAAGGGCGGGACTAGCACAGATACGCAGTATTTT
TRBJ2-5,NA,NA,TRBV5-1,CASSVGPSGQTQYF,TGCGCCAGCAGCGTAGGCCCCTCGGGACAGACCCAGTACTTC
TRBJ2-5,many,TRBD2,TRBV15,CATSRDGTSQETQYF,TGTGCCACCAGCAGGGATGGGACTAGCCAAGAGACCCAGTACTTC
TRBJ2-1,NA,TRBD2,TRBV29-1,CSVEYSGPYNEQFF,TGCAGCGTTGAATATAGCGGGCCTTACAATGAGCAGTTCTTC
TRBJ2-7,NA,TRBD2,TRBV9,CASSVAGTSREQYF,TGTGCCAGCAGCGTAGCCGGGACTAGTCGCGAGCAGTACTTC
TRBJ2-5,few,NA,TRBV5-1,CASSLERGSHQETQYF,TGCGCCAGCAGCTTGGAAAGGGGCAGCCACCAAGAGACCCAGTACTTC
TRBJ1-2,NA,NA,TRBV5-4,CASSLQGMDNYGYTF,TGTGCCAGCAGCTTACAGGGAATGGATAACTATGGCTACACCTTC
TRBJ2-1,NA,TRBD2,TRBV5-4,CASQSGGSYNEQFF,TGTGCCAGCCAAAGCGGGGGGTCCTACAATGAGCAGTTCTTC
TRBJ2-7,NA,NA,TRBV28,CASSFDRQSRYEQYF,TGTGCCAGCAGTTTTGATCGGCAGTCCCGCTACGAGCAGTACTTC
TRBJ2-1,NA,NA,TRBV20-1,CSARDRRRYNEQFF,TGCAGTGCTAGAGATCGTAGGAGATACAATGAGCAGTTCTTC
TRBJ2-1,NA,TRBD2,TRBV29-1,CSVEGLADLGNEQFF,TGCAGCGTTGAAGGTCTAGCGGACCTGGGCAATGAGCAGTTCTTC
TRBJ2-3,few,NA,TRBV7-3,CASSLRVGGTPPYTQYF,TGTGCCAGCAGCTTAAGGGTAGGCGGGACTCCACCATATACGCAGTATTTT
TRBJ2-7,NA,TRBD2,TRBV7-2,CASSLDPGRGEQYF,TGTGCCAGCAGCTTAGATCCAGGGAGGGGCGAGCAGTACTTC
TRBJ2-5,few,TRBD2,TRBV5-1,CASRSSGKETQYF,TGCGCCAGCAGGTCTAGCGGGAAAGAGACCCAGTACTTC
TRBJ2-3,NA,NA,TRBV11-2,CASSVIGDTQYF,TGTGCCAGCAGCGTAATTGGAGATACGCAGTATTTT
TRBJ2-1,few,NA,TRBV12-5,CASGHRENNEQFF,TGTGCTAGTGGTCACAGAGAAAACAATGAGCAGTTCTTC
TRBJ1-1,NA,TRBD1,TRBV6-5,CASSYSRQGFMNTEAFF,TGTGCCAGCAGTTACTCAAGACAGGGTTTCATGAACACTGAAGCTTTCTTT
TRBJ2-7,NA,TRBD2,TRBV20-1,CSATLAGVYEQYF,TGCAGTGCGACACTAGCGGGGGTTTACGAGCAGTACTTC
TRBJ2-7,few,NA,TRBV9,CASSVGGEDEQYF,TGTGCCAGCAGCGTAGGGGGGGAGGACGAGCAGTACTTC
TRBJ2-1,NA,TRBD1,TRBV11-2,CASRPTGGRVGEQFF,TGTGCCAGCAGACCCACAGGGGGACGGGTAGGTGAGCAGTTCTTC
TRBJ2-5,NA,NA,TRBV10-3,CASGEIQETQYF,TGTGCCAGCGGGGAGATCCAAGAGACCCAGTACTTC
TRBJ2-5,NA,TRBD2,TRBV7-8,CASSLVASGNEETQYF,TGTGCCAGCAGCTTAGTTGCTAGCGGGAATGAAGAGACCCAGTACTTC
TRBJ2-3,NA,NA,TRBV28,CASSFRTPAAELTDTQYF,TGTGCCAGCAGTTTCCGTACCCCCGCAGCGGAGCTCACAGATACGCAGTATTTT
TRBJ2-7,NA,TRBD1,TRBV20-1,CSANRGSSYEQYF,TGCAGTGCCAACAGGGGGTCGAGCTACGAGCAGTACTTC
TRBJ1-1,NA,NA,TRBV12-3/TRBV12-4,CASSEHFTEAFF,TGTGCCAGCAGTGAACACTTCACTGAAGCTTTCTTT
TRBJ2-1,NA,TRBD1,TRBV20-1,CSARLPGQGAVNEQFF,TGCAGTGCTAGACTTCCGGGACAGGGGGCGGTCAATGAGCAGTTCTTC
TRBJ2-3,NA,NA,TRBV11-2,CASSSGTANTDTQYF,TGTGCCAGCAGCTCCGGGACTGCGAACACAGATACGCAGTATTTT
TRBJ2-5,few,NA,TRBV6-1,CASSHTIGAGQETQYF,TGTGCCAGCAGTCATACAATCGGCGCGGGGCAAGAGACCCAGTACTTC
TRBJ2-5,once,NA,TRBV27,CASSLSVAFHGSPGETQYF,TGTGCCAGCAGTTTATCGGTGGCGTTCCACGGGAGCCCGGGGGAGACCCAGTACTTC
TRBJ1-5,few,NA,TRBV4-3,CASSQDFSNQPQHF,TGCGCCAGCAGCCAAGATTTTAGCAATCAGCCCCAGCATTTT
TRBJ1-1,NA,NA,TRBV20-1,CSARGGAGMNTEAFF,TGCAGTGCTAGAGGGGGGGCAGGCATGAACACTGAAGCTTTCTTT
TRBJ2-5,NA,TRBD1,TRBV28,CASDTGVRETQYF,TGTGCCAGTGATACAGGGGTTCGGGAGACCCAGTACTTC
TRBJ2-5,NA,TRBD2,TRBV15,CATSLGGGAETQYF,TGTGCCACCAGTCTTGGCGGGGGGGCAGAGACCCAGTACTTC
TRBJ2-3,few,NA,TRBV20-1,CSARDRGGLSTDTQYF,TGCAGTGCTAGAGATCGGGGCGGGTTAAGCACAGATACGCAGTATTTT
TRBJ2-4,NA,TRBD2,TRBV9,CASSVGSGGGNIQYF,TGTGCCAGCAGCGTAGGCAGCGGCGGGGGAAACATTCAGTACTTC
TRBJ2-5,few,NA,TRBV24-1,CATSGRMQETQYF,TGTGCCACCAGTGGGAGGATGCAAGAGACCCAGTACTTC
TRBJ2-4,few,TRBD1,TRBV6-6,CASRLQGDIQYF,TGTGCCAGCAGATTACAGGGGGACATTCAGTACTTC
TRBJ2-2,NA,NA,TRBV5-1,CASSLSSRGMAGELFF,TGCGCCAGCAGCTTGTCCAGCAGGGGTATGGCTGGGGAGCTGTTTTTT
TRBJ1-6,few,NA,TRBV9,CASSVNPMTLHF,TGTGCCAGCAGCGTCAACCCCATGACCCTCCACTTT
TRBJ1-6,NA,NA,TRBV9,CASSVGGLLNSPLHF,TGTGCCAGCAGCGTAGGTGGATTACTCAATTCACCCCTCCACTTT
TRBJ2-5,few,NA,TRBV28,CASRRDSRVQETQYF,TGTGCCAGCAGGCGGGACAGCAGAGTTCAAGAGACCCAGTACTTC